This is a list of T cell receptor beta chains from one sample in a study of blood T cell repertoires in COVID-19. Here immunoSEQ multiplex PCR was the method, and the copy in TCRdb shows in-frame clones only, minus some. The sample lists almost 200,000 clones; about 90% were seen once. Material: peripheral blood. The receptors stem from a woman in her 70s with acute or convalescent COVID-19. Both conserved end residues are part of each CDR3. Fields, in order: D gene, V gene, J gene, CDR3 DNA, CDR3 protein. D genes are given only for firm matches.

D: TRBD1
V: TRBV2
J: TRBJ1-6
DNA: TGTGCCAGCAGTAACAGGGGTAATTCACCCCTCCACTTT
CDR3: CASSNRGNSPLHF

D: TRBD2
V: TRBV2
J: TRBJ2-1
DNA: TGTGCCAGCGCCGGGACTAGCGGGAGTCGTTGGCAGTTCTTC
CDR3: CASAGTSGSRWQFF

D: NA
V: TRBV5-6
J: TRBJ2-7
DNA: TGTGCCAGCAGCTTGAGCAGGCCCCTCTACGAGCAGTACTTC
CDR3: CASSLSRPLYEQYF

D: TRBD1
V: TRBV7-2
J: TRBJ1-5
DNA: TGTGCCAGCAGCTTAGGAGGGGGCGGTCAGCCCCAGCATTTT
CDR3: CASSLGGGGQPQHF

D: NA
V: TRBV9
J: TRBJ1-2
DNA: TGTGCCAGCAGCGTGACAGTGAACTATGGCTACACCTTC
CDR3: CASSVTVNYGYTF

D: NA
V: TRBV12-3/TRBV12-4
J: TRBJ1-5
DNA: TGTGCCAGCAGTTTAGAGAGGAATCAGCCCCAGCATTTT
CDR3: CASSLERNQPQHF

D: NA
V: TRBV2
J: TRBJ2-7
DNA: TGTGCCAGCAGTAAGCAGGGGTCGGAGTACGAGCAGTACTTC
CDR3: CASSKQGSEYEQYF

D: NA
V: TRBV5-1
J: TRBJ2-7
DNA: TGCGCCAGCTGTGATGGAGGGGGCTTTTACGGGGCCTACGAGCAGTACTTC
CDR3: CASCDGGGFYGAYEQYF

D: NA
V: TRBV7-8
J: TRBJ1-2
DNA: TGTGCCAGCAGCTTAGCAGGACAGTTATATGGCTACACCTTC
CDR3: CASSLAGQLYGYTF

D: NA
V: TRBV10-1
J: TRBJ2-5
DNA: TGCGCCAGCAGTGAGTCGGTAGGGGCAGAGACCCAGTACTTC
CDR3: CASSESVGAETQYF

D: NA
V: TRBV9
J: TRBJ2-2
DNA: TGTGCCAGCAGCGTAGAAGCGAACGCCGGGGAGCTGTTTTTT
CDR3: CASSVEANAGELFF

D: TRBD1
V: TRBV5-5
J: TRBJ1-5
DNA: TGTGCCAGCAGCTCCGGGACAGGGAATCAGCCCCAGCATTTT
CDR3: CASSSGTGNQPQHF

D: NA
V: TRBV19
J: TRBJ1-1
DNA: TGTGCCAGTAGCACCTCGTATGGCAGGGGAACGAACACTGAAGCTTTCTTT
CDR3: CASSTSYGRGTNTEAFF

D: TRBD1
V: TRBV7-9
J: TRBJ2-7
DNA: TGTGCCAGCAGCCGTACAGGGGTCGAGCAGTACTTC
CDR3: CASSRTGVEQYF

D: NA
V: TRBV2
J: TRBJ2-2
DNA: TGTGCCAGCAGTGTTCAGGGGAACACCGGGGAGCTGTTTTTT
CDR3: CASSVQGNTGELFF

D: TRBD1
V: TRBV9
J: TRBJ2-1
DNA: TGTGCCAGCAGCTCTCGGACAGGGGCGCCCCATGAGCAGTTCTTC
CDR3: CASSSRTGAPHEQFF

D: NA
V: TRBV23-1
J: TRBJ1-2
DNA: TGCGCCAGCAACGCAGGGGTCCGGGGAGGCTACACCTTC
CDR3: CASNAGVRGGYTF

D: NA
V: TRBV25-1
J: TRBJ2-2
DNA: TGTGCCAGCAGTGAATGGCCGAACACCGGGGAGCTGTTTTTT
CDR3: CASSEWPNTGELFF

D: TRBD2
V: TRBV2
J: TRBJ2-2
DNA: TGTGCCAGCAGTGAAAGGGGCGGGAGAGCACTCGGGGAGCTGTTTTTT
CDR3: CASSERGGRALGELFF

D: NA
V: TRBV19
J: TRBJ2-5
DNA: TGTGCCAGTAGCCTTATTCCCCAAGAGACCCAGTACTTC
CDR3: CASSLIPQETQYF

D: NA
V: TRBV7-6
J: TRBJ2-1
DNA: TGTGCCAGCAGCCCGCAGAGGGCGGGGAACTCCTACAATGAGCAGTTCTTC
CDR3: CASSPQRAGNSYNEQFF

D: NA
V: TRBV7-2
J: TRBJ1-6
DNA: TGTGCCAGCAGCCCCCGGCCAGGGATTAATTCACCCCTCCACTTT
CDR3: CASSPRPGINSPLHF